This T cell receptor beta chain is drawn from a study of PD-1 blockade in classical Hodgkin lymphoma. General study points: Initiation of nivolumab under 1 year after ASCT led to exclusion of patients. According to reports, newly diagnosed patients had lower baseline TCR diversity than healthy donors, and relapsed/refractory patients had lower baseline TCR diversity still. Complete responders matched newly diagnosed patients in baseline diversity.

Method: immunoSEQ multiplex PCR; TCRdb's copy keeps in-frame clones and lacks some. The sample comprises tens of thousands of clones, roughly nine tenths of which are singletons, and roughly a tenth rests with the top ten. Every patient had relapsed following autologous stem cell transplantation, and cohorts differed in brentuximab vedotin exposure. The germline V gene encodes CDR1 SNHLY and CDR2 FYNNEI. The CDR3 has 16 residues. V dropped 6 bases and J dropped 0; count of bases not matched to a gene: 3. This clone has only a few counts. As yet, its antigen is unknown. V gene TRBV2 combines with J gene TRBJ1-6; 9 nucleotides match TRBD1. The source is a human donor with classical Hodgkin lymphoma. The starting material was peripheral blood mononuclear cells (PBMCs), obtained at baseline. The CDR3 nucleotides are TGTGCCAGCAGGTCGACAGGGGGCTCCTATAATTCACCCCTCCACTTT. Translated: CASRSTGGSYNSPLHF.